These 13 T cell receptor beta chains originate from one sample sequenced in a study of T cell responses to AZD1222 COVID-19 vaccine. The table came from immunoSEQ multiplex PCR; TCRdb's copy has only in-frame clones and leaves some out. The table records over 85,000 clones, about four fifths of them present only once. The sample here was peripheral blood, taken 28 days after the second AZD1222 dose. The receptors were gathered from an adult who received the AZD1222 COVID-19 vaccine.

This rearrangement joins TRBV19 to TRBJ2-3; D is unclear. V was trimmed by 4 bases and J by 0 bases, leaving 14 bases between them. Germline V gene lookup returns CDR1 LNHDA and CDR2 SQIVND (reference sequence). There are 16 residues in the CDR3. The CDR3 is CASSTDTLDSTDTQYF. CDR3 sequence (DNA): TGTGCCAGTAGTACTGATACTTTGGACAGCACAGATACGCAGTATTTT.

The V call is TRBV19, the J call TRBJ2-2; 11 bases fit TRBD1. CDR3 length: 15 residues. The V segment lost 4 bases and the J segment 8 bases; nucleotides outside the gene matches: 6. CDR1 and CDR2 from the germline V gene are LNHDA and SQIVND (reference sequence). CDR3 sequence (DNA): TGTGCCAGTAGTAGAGGGACAGGGGGTACAGGGGAGCTGTTTTTT. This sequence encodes CASSRGTGGTGELFF.

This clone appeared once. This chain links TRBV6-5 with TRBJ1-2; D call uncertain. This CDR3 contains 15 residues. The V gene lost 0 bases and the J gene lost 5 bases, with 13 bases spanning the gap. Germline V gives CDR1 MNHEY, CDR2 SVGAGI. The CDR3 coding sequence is TGTGCCAGCAGTTACTCGTTTACCACGCTATATGGCTACACCTTC. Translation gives CASSYSFTTLYGYTF.

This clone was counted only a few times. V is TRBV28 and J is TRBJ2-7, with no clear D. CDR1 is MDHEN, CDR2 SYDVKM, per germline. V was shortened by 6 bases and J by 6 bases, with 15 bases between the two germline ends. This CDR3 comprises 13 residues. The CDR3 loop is CASSPTSPPEQYF. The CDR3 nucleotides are TGTGCCAGCAGCCCCACCTCCCCGCCCGAGCAGTACTTC.

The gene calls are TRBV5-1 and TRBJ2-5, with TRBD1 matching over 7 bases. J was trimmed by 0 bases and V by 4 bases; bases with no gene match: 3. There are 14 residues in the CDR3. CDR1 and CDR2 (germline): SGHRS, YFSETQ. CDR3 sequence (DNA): TGCGCCAGCAGCCTCGGGACAGACCAAGAGACCCAGTACTTC. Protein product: CASSLGTDQETQYF.

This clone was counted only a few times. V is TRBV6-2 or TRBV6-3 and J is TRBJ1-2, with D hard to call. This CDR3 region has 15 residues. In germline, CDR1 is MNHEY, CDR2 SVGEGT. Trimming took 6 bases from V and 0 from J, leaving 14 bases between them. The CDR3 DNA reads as TGTGCCAGCAGCTCACCCGGGGAGTCTAACTATGGCTACACCTTC. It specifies CASSSPGESNYGYTF.

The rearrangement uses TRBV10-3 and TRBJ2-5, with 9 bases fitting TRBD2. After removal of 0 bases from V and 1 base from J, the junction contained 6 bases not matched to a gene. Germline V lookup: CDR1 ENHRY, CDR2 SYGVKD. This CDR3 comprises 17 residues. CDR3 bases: TGTGCCATCAGTGAGTCGGCCCCTAGCGGGACCCAAGAGACCCAGTACTTC. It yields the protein CAISESAPSGTQETQYF.

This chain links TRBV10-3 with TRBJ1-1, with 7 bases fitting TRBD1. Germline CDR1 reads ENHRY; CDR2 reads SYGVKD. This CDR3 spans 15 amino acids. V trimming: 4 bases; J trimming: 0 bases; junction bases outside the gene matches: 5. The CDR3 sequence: CAISGQGGVNTEAFF. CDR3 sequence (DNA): TGTGCCATCAGTGGACAGGGCGGAGTGAACACTGAAGCTTTCTTT.

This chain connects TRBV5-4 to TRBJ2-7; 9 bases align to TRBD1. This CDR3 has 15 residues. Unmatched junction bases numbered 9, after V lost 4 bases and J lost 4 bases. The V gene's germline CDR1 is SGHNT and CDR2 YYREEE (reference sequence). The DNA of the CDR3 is TGTGCCAGCAGCGTAGCCGGGACAGGGACTTACGAGCAGTACTTC. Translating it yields CASSVAGTGTYEQYF. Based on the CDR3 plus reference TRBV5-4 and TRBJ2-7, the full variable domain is ETGVTQSPTHLIKTRGQQVTLRCSSQSGHNTVSWYQQALGQGPQFIFQYYREEENGRGNFPPRFSGLQFPNYSSELNVNALELDDSALYLCASSVAGTGTYEQYFGPGTRLTVT.

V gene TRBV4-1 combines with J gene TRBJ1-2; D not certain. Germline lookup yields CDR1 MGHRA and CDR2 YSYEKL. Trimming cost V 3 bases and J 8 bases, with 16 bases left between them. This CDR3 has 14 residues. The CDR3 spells CASSHHPRSGGYTF. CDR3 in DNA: TGCGCCAGCAGCCACCACCCTAGGTCGGGCGGCTACACCTTC.

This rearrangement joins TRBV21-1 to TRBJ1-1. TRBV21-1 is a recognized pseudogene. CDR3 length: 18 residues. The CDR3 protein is CASRTVSPMPGEVSEAFF. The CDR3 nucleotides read TGTGCCAGCAGGACGGTGTCCCCGATGCCAGGGGAGGTTTCTGAAGCTTTCTTT.

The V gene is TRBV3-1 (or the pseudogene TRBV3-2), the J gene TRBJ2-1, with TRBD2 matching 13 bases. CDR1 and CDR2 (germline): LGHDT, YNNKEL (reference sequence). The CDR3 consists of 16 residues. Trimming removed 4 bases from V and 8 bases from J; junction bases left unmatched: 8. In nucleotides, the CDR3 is TGTGCCAGCAGCCTCCGGACTAGCGGGAGAGTGGATGAGCAGTTCTTC. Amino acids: CASSLRTSGRVDEQFF.

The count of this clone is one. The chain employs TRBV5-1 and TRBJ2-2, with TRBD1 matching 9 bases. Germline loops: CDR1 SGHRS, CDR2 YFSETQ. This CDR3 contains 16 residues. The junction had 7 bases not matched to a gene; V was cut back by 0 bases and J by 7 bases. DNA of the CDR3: TGCGCCAGCAGCTTGGGATCCGGGACAGGGATCGGGGAGCTGTTTTTT. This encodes CASSLGSGTGIGELFF.